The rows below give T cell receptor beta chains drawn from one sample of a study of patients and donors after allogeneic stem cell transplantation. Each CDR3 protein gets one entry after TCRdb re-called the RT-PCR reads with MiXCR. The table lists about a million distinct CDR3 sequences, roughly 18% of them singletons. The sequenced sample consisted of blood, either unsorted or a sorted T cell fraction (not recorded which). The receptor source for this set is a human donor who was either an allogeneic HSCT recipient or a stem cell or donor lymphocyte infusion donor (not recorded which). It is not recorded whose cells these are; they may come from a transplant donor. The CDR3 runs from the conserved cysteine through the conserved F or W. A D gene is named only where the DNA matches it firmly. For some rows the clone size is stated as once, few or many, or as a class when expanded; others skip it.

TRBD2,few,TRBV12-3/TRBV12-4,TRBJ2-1,CASSSGLAGGAHEQFF,TGTGCCAGCAGTTCGGGACTAGCGGGAGGGGCTCATGAGCAGTTCTTC
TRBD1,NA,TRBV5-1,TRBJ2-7,CASRPGQGVTYEQYF,TGCGCCAGCAGACCGGGACAGGGGGTCACCTACGAGCAGTACTTC
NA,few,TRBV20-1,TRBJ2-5,CSAFPAGRGQETQYF,TGCAGTGCCTTCCCGGCAGGCAGGGGCCAAGAGACCCAGTACTTC
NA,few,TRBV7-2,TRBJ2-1,CASTSFRDHYEQFF,TGTGCCAGCACCTCATTCCGGGACCACTACGAGCAGTTCTTC
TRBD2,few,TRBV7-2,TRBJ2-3,CASSLGGLAQRTDTQYF,TGTGCCAGCAGCTTAGGGGGACTAGCCCAGCGGACAGATACGCAGTATTTT
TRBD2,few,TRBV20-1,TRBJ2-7,CSARSASGNSYEQYF,TGCAGTGCTCGGTCGGCTAGCGGGAACTCCTACGAGCAGTACTTC
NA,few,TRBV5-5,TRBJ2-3,CASSPMGAATDTQYF,TGTGCCAGCAGCCCGATGGGGGCAGCCACAGATACGCAGTATTTT
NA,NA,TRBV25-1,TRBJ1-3,CASSETASGNTIYF,TGTGCCAGCAGTGAGACAGCCTCTGGAAACACCATATATTTT
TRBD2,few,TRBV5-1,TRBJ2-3,CASSSGLAGEDTQYF,TGCGCCAGCAGCTCAGGACTAGCGGGGGAAGATACGCAGTATTTT
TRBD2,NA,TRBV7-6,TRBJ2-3,CASSWTSGRATDTQYF,TGTGCCAGCAGCTGGACTAGCGGGAGAGCGACAGATACGCAGTATTTT
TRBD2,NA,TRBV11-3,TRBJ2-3,CASSLGASGGTTDTQYF,TGTGCCAGCAGCTTAGGAGCTAGCGGGGGTACCACAGATACGCAGTATTTT
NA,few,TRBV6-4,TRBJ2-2,CASSDGPAVTGELFF,TGTGCCAGCAGTGACGGGCCTGCGGTCACCGGGGAGCTGTTTTTT
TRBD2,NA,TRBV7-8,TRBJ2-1,CASSFGLAGSSSYNEQFF,TGTGCCAGCAGCTTCGGCCTAGCGGGGAGCAGCTCCTACAATGAGCAGTTCTTC